The source of this TCR beta chain is a study of a mutant IDH1 vaccine in newly diagnosed glioma. Across the whole study: Following radiotherapy alone, or alongside temozolomide cycles, vaccination was started after an interval of 4-6 weeks.

Time point here: week 11, during vaccination. One vaccine dose held 300 ug of mutant IDH1 20-mer peptide and came with topical imiquimod. The repertoire was sequenced with immunoSEQ multiplex PCR; TCRdb's copy has only in-frame clones and lacks some. The sample consists of fewer than 75,000 clones, roughly 84% of them appearing once. Trimming cost V 5 bases and J 7 bases; bases outside gene matches: 5. Germline lookup yields CDR1 SGHRS and CDR2 YFSETQ. This CDR3 contains 14 residues. In regard to this clone: Its target is not known.

This chain joins TRBV5-1 and TRBJ1-6; TRBD1 agrees at 8 bases. The material sequenced was PBMCs, taken from a glioma patient whose treatment included an IDH1 peptide vaccine. This TCR derives from a woman between 45 and 60 years old with glioma. The CDR3 is CASRLTGENSPLHF. DNA of the CDR3: TGCGCCAGCAGGTTGACAGGGGAAAATTCACCCCTCCACTTT.